The 18 T cell receptor beta chains listed next were all sequenced from one sample in a study of blood T cells in healthy people across ages. A second 7 to 11 cycle PCR used barcoded and J-beta primers. TCRdb re-called the 5' RACE reads with MiXCR, one entry per CDR3 protein. Among around 970,000 distinct CDR3 sequences listed, roughly 50% were seen once. The specimen sequenced was blood. The receptors shown here come from a woman aged 55-70 years in good health.

The chain is built from TRBV4-1 and TRBJ2-5; perhaps TRBD2 as D (5 bases). V shed 4 bases and J shed 5 bases, with 14 bases lying between them. Germline V gene sequence: CDR1 MGHRA, CDR2 YSYEKL. The CDR3 extends over 14 amino acids. DNA of the CDR3: TGCGCCAGCAGCCTCATAGACGGGGTTGAGACCCAGTACTTC. Translation gives CASSLIDGVETQYF.

This clonotype was recorded at least ten times. V usage is TRBV29-1 and J usage is TRBJ2-7; 10 nucleotides match TRBD2. This CDR3 has 13 amino acids. V lost 7 bases to trimming and J lost 1 base; unmatched junction nucleotides: 4. Germline lookup yields CDR1 SQVTM and CDR2 ANQGSEA. The CDR3 reads CSATGLASYEQYF. The DNA for the CDR3 is TGCAGCGCCACGGGACTAGCGTCCTACGAGCAGTACTTC.

This sequence joins TRBV7-6 and TRBJ2-7; 9 positions agree with TRBD2. Germline CDR1 reads SGHVS; CDR2 reads FNYEAQ. The V segment lost 4 bases and the J segment 2 bases; nucleotides outside the gene matches: 9. The CDR3 is 16 amino acids. The CDR3 sequence: CASSSPLAGGPYEQYF. CDR3 bases: TGTGCCAGCAGCTCTCCCCTCGCGGGAGGGCCCTACGAGCAGTACTTC. The entire variable domain, with the rest obtained from reference TRBV7-6 and TRBJ2-7, is as follows: GAGVSQSPRYKVTKRGQDVALRCDPISGHVSLYWYRQALGQGPEFLTYFNYEAQQDKSGLPNDRFSAERPEGSISTLTIQRTEQRDSAMYRCASSSPLAGGPYEQYFGPGTRLTVT.

This clonotype was recorded once. The chain carries TRBV7-2 and TRBJ2-3, with TRBD2 matching 9 bases. J lost 2 bases, V lost 7 bases, and 7 bases had no gene match. This CDR3 has 15 residues. Looked up from germline, CDR1 is SGHTA and CDR2 is FQGNSA. CDR3 bases: TGTGCCAGCACCTTCGGCGGGAGGGACACAGATACGCAGTATTTT. Amino acid sequence: CASTFGGRDTDTQYF.

This chain joins TRBV6-6 and TRBJ1-6, with TRBD1 matching 8 bases. The CDR3 is 16 amino acids. Germline V gives CDR1 MNHNY, CDR2 SVGAGI (reference sequence). V shed 6 bases, J shed 5 bases, and the junction held 9 bases outside the gene matches. The CDR3 protein is CASRLGQVKDNSPLHF. In nucleotides, the CDR3 is TGTGCCAGCAGGCTGGGACAGGTCAAGGATAATTCACCCCTCCACTTT.

The chain recombines TRBV5-6 with TRBJ2-7; perhaps TRBD2 as D (5 bases). V lost 5 bases, J lost 2 bases, and 14 bases lay in between. The germline V gene has CDR1 SGHDT and CDR2 YYEEEE. The CDR3 is 14 residues long. CDR3 nucleotides: TGTGCCAGCAGTCCTCCGGGGTCGGCCTACGAGCAGTACTTC. It specifies CASSPPGSAYEQYF.

The V call is TRBV7-8, the J call TRBJ2-1, with D perhaps matching TRBD1 or TRBD2 (5 bases each). The V and J ends lost 5 bases and 1 base respectively, with 9 bases between them. Germline V lookup: CDR1 SGHVS, CDR2 FQNEAQ. The CDR3 covers 14 residues. The CDR3 region is CASSKGESYNEQFF. The CDR3 DNA reads as TGTGCCAGCAGCAAAGGGGAGTCCTACAATGAGCAGTTCTTC.

The chain has TRBV28 and TRBJ2-3; 9 bases are shared with TRBD1. Per germline, CDR1 MDHEN and CDR2 SYDVKM. Trimming cost V 5 bases and J 6 bases; bases outside gene matches: 9. The CDR3 consists of 15 residues. The CDR3 loop is CASSGTGSLKDTQYF. The CDR3 DNA is TGTGCCAGCAGTGGGACAGGGAGTTTGAAGGATACGCAGTATTTT.

On this clonotype itself: The junction and the germline gene differ at one end; a read error may be behind it. The rearrangement joins TRBV5-1 to TRBJ2-1; 7 bases align to TRBD2. In germline, CDR1 is SGHRS, CDR2 YFSETQ. The CDR3 is made up of 15 amino acids. CDR3 residues: CASRFRDYTYNEQFF. CDR3 sequence (DNA): TGCGCCAGCCGCTTTAGGGACTATACCTACAATGAGCAGTTCTTC.

The CDR3 region is CSARDFRGQGGNEQFF. CDR3 in DNA: TGCAGTGCTAGAGATTTTAGGGGGCAGGGCGGCAATGAGCAGTTCTTC. This chain joins TRBV20-1 and TRBJ2-1; TRBD1 matches at 7 bases. CDR1 and CDR2 from the germline V gene are DFQATT and SNEGSKA (reference sequence). The CDR3 extends over 16 amino acids. The junction had 11 bases not matched to a gene; V was cut back by 0 bases and J by 6 bases.

This chain joins TRBV5-6 and TRBJ2-5, with D perhaps TRBD1 (6 bases). The length of the CDR3 is 16 residues. The germline gives CDR1 SGHDT, CDR2 YYEEEE. Between the trimmed V and J ends, which lost 0 bases and 0 bases, there was a span of 12 bases. The CDR3 spells CASSLVGAVYQETQYF. The CDR3 DNA reads TGTGCCAGCAGCTTGGTGGGGGCCGTGTACCAAGAGACCCAGTACTTC.

This clonotype appeared a single time. CDR3 protein: CASSLFSPGLNTEAFF. The CDR3 DNA reads TGTGCCAGCAGCTTATTTTCCCCAGGACTGAACACTGAAGCTTTCTTT. J is TRBJ1-1 and V is TRBV7-8; D call uncertain. Trimming took 2 bases from V and 0 from J, leaving 13 bases between them. Germline V gene sequence: CDR1 SGHVS, CDR2 FQNEAQ. The CDR3 sequence is 16 residues long.

The genes are TRBV15 and TRBJ2-3; 7 bases fit TRBD1. J lost 5 bases, V lost 4 bases, and 6 bases had no gene match. Germline V lookup: CDR1 LNHNV, CDR2 YYDKDF (reference sequence). The CDR3 spans 14 residues. CDR3 DNA sequence: TGTGCCACCAGCAAAGGGGACAGTGGAGATACGCAGTATTTT. Its translation is CATSKGDSGDTQYF.

This chain joins TRBV12-3 or TRBV12-4 and TRBJ2-3; D is unresolved. V shed 1 base and J shed 6 bases, with 11 bases lying between them. The CDR3 sequence is 14 residues long. The CDR3 DNA reads as TGTGCCAGCAGTTTAGGGCAGGTTCCCGATACGCAGTATTTT. Its protein is CASSLGQVPDTQYF.

The genes are TRBV4-1 and TRBJ2-5; D call uncertain. Germline loops: CDR1 MGHRA, CDR2 YSYEKL. The CDR3 consists of 13 residues. V was pared by 1 base and J by 11 bases, with 14 bases between. Written as DNA, the CDR3 is TGCGCCAGCAGCCAAGGTTGGTCCAATGAGCAGTACTTC. Its translation: CASSQGWSNEQYF.

The sample holds a few counts of this clonotype. V usage is TRBV12-3 or TRBV12-4 and J usage is TRBJ2-5; 8 nucleotides line up with TRBD2. This CDR3 is built from 14 residues. V trimming: 6 bases; J trimming: 2 bases; junction bases outside the gene matches: 5. CDR3 protein: CASRGTSGQETQYF. The DNA of the CDR3 is TGTGCCAGCAGGGGAACTAGCGGACAAGAGACCCAGTACTTC.

The chain employs TRBV9 and TRBJ2-3; 8 nucleotides agree with TRBD2. V trimming: 4 bases; J trimming: 2 bases; junction bases outside the gene matches: 21. The CDR3 extends over 20 amino acids. Per the germline V gene, CDR1 is SGDLS and CDR2 is YYNGEE. This CDR3 reads CASSKLPQREFGAHTDTQYF. In DNA, the CDR3 is TGTGCCAGCAGCAAATTGCCTCAGCGGGAGTTTGGGGCCCACACAGATACGCAGTATTTT.

The gene calls are TRBV4-2 and TRBJ1-4; possibly TRBD1 for D (5 bases). The V end lost 0 bases, the J end lost 7 bases, and 12 bases lay between the germline ends. The CDR3 has 15 residues. Germline assignment: CDR1 LGHNA and CDR2 YNFKEQ. The CDR3 spells CASSQDGGDREKLFF. The CDR3 nucleotides read TGTGCCAGCAGCCAAGACGGGGGGGACCGTGAAAAACTGTTTTTT.